These 23 T cell receptor delta chains came from one sample sequenced in a study of gamma-delta chains in newborns, infants, children. TCRdb ran CATT on the reads. Of almost 2,000 delta-chain clones in the sample, about 3% were seen once. Specimen: blood. These receptors all come from a child in good health.

Note on this clone: Being one base from a much bigger clone, this may be a read error. The rearrangement joins TRDV3 to TRDJ1, with a weak D call TRDD3 (5 bases). The CDR3 sequence is 12 residues long. The germline CDR1 and CDR2 sequences are TVYSNPD and GDNSRS (reference sequence). The CDR3 region is CAISGHTDKLTF. CDR3 DNA sequence: TGTGCCATATCTGGGCACACCGATAAACTCACCTTT.

Only a few counts were recorded for this clone. One base away lies a much larger clone, so this may be a sequencing read error. The chain carries TRDV3 and TRDJ1, with D perhaps matching TRDD2 (6 bases). V was cut by 2 bases and J by 1 base, with 20 bases left in between. The CDR3 runs 16 residues. CDR1 and CDR2 from the germline V gene are TVYSNPD and GDNSRS (reference sequence). DNA for the CDR3: TGTGCCTTTTCCTACGTGAGGGGTCCGTGCACCGATAAACTCATCTTT. It codes for CAFSYVRGPCTDKLIF. Looking up the rest from reference TRDV3 and TRDJ1 gives the full variable domain: CDKVTQSSPDQTVASGSEVVLLCTYDTVYSNPDLFWYRIRPDYSFQFVFYGDNSRSEGADFTQGRFSVKHILTQKAFHLVISPVRTEDSATYYCAFSYVRGPCTDKLIFGKGTRVTVEP.

This clone is medium-sized (0.01 to 0.1%). The chain employs TRAV29/DV5 and TRDJ1; 10 bases fit TRDD3. This CDR3 comprises 20 residues. V trimming: 3 bases; J trimming: 2 bases; junction bases outside the gene matches: 22. Germline CDR1 reads NSMFDY; CDR2 reads ISSIKDK. In nucleotides, the CDR3 is TGTGCAGCAACAACCCTTCCTCCATCATACTGGGGGATCCGAACCGATAAACTCATCTTT. This translates into CAATTLPPSYWGIRTDKLIF.

In its sample, this clone was seen once. This chain connects TRDV2 to TRDJ1; 9 bases agree with TRDD3. The J gene, not given by TCRdb, was assigned here from a germline match of the nucleotide sequence. V lost 2 bases to trimming and J lost 0 bases; unmatched junction nucleotides: 3. The CDR3 length is 15 residues. The germline V gene encodes CDR1 GEAIGNYY and CDR2 EKD. CDR3 sequence reads: CACDKLGEHTDKLIF. CDR3 DNA sequence: TGTGCCTGTGACAAACTGGGGGAACACACCGATAAACTCATCTTT.

Worth noting for this clone: Being one base from a much bigger clone, this may be a read error. Other DNA sequences of this sample code for an identical CDR3. The V gene is TRDV1, the J gene TRDJ1; D is perhaps TRDD3 (5 bases). Germline V gene sequence: CDR1 TSWWSYY, CDR2 QGS. The CDR3 covers 16 residues. The CDR3 is CALGELLGRDTDKLIF. For the CDR3, the DNA is TGTGCTCTTGGGGAACTGTTGGGGAGAGACACTGATAAACTCATCTTT.

Notes on this clone: One end of the junction fails to match germline, which may point to a read error. This sample also contains other DNA sequences that code for the same CDR3. The V call is TRDV3, the J call TRDJ1; perhaps TRDD2 as D (7 bases). Germline CDR1 and CDR2: TVYSNPD and GDNSRS (reference sequence). The CDR3 has 16 amino acids. CDR3 amino acids: CAFFLRRGKGSDKLIF. DNA of the CDR3: TGCGCCTTTTTCCTACGTCGGGGGAAAGGCAGCGATAAACTCATCTTT. The variable domain in full, with the rest retrieved from reference TRDV3 and TRDJ1, is CDKVTQSSPDQTVASGSEVVLLCTYDTVYSNPDLFWYRIRPDYSFQFVFYGDNSRSEGADFTQGRFSVKHILTQKAFHLVISPVRTEDSATYYCAFFLRRGKGSDKLIFGKGTRVTVEP.

The table lists this clone with a few counts. With only one base between it and a far larger clone, this is likely a read error. CDR3 nucleotide sequence: TGTGCCTGTGACACCGTTCCCACTCTGGGGACTAACGATAAACTCATCTTT. This translates into CACDTVPTLGTNDKLIF. The chain is built from TRDV2 and TRDJ1; possible D gene TRDD3, 6 bases. V gave up 0 bases and J gave up 4 bases, with 20 bases separating them. The CDR3 consists of 17 residues. Germline V gene data show CDR1 as GEAIGNYY and CDR2 as EKD.

The DNA for the CDR3 is TGTGCCTGTGACACCGTGCGCGGGGATACGCGGGCGTACACCGATAAACTCATCTTT. Translating it yields CACDTVRGDTRAYTDKLIF. J is TRDJ1 and V is TRDV2; 9 bases agree with TRDD3. This CDR3 region has 19 residues. V lost 0 bases to trimming and J lost 0 bases; unmatched junction nucleotides: 13. Germline CDR1 and CDR2: GEAIGNYY and EKD.

This clone has more than one count but fewer than ten. This likely reflects a read error, since a far larger clone is one base away. V and J are TRDV2 and TRDJ1, with D uncertain. The V end was cut by 0 bases, the J end by 1 base, with 11 bases between. This CDR3 region has 15 residues. Germline CDR1 and CDR2: GEAIGNYY and EKD. CDR3 amino acids: CACDTVSPCTDKLIF. The CDR3 nucleotides read TGTGCCTGTGACACCGTATCCCCGTGCACCGATAAACTCATCTTT.

This clone occurred a few times. A read error is possible here, since a much larger clone lies one base away. The sample has other DNA sequences that encode this CDR3 too. CDR3 in DNA: TGTGCCTGCGACACCGTGTCATTGGGGGACACCGATAAACTCATCTTT. Amino acid sequence: CACDTVSLGDTDKLIF. V usage is TRDV2 and J usage is TRDJ1, with D perhaps TRDD3 (6 bases). Germline V lookup: CDR1 GEAIGNYY, CDR2 EKD. This CDR3 has 16 residues.

This clone rates as medium-sized. The rearrangement links TRDV1 to TRDJ1; possible D gene TRDD3, 6 bases. V shed 3 bases and J shed 0 bases, with 26 bases lying between them. This CDR3 has 20 residues. The germline V gene encodes CDR1 TSWWSYY and CDR2 QGS. CDR3 region: CALGDRHGDHYWKYTDKLIF. CDR3 sequence (DNA): TGTGCTCTTGGGGACCGTCATGGGGATCATTACTGGAAATACACCGATAAACTCATCTTT.

By share of the sample, this clone is medium-sized. J is TRDJ1 and V is TRDV2, with 12 bases that match TRDD3. V shed 3 bases, J shed 2 bases, and the junction held 3 bases outside the gene matches. The V gene's germline CDR1 is GEAIGNYY and CDR2 EKD. CDR3 length: 15 amino acids. CDR3 region: CACDPLGDTTDKLIF. The CDR3 coding sequence is TGTGCCTGTGACCCACTGGGGGATACTACCGATAAACTCATCTTT.

Points on this clone: A much larger clone sits a single nucleotide away, making a read error possible. The rearrangement uses TRDV2 and TRDJ1; D assignment may be TRDD2 or TRDD3 (5 bases each). Trimming left V 0 bases short and J 7 bases short, with 23 bases between. The CDR3 contains 17 residues. CDR1 and CDR2 from the germline V gene are GEAIGNYY and EKD. The CDR3 is CACDTISFGISEGKLIF. CDR3 in DNA: TGTGCCTGTGACACCATATCCTTCGGGATTTCAGAGGGTAAACTCATCTTT.

This clone turned up a few times. Its ends do not fully match the called genes, so a read error is possible. The chain carries TRDV3 and TRDJ1; the match to TRDD3 covers 9 bases. Germline CDR1 reads TVYSNPD; CDR2 reads GDNSRS (reference sequence). The CDR3 has 15 amino acids. Written as DNA, the CDR3 is TGTGCCTTTAGCTGGGGATACGCTGACACCAATAAACTCATCTTT. It yields the protein CAFSWGYADTNKLIF.

In regard to this clone: The translation of this DNA and the TCRdb protein of a much larger clone differ at residue 5, probably owing to a read error; the protein shown here is translated from the DNA. This sequence joins TRDV2 and TRDJ3, with 11 bases matching TRDD3. J lost 1 base, V lost 3 bases, and 13 bases had no gene match. CDR1 and CDR2 (germline): GEAIGNYY, EKD. The CDR3 consists of 21 residues. CDR3 DNA: TGTGCCTGTGACTCCACATTGGTGGGGGATACGCTGTCCTGGGACACCCGACAGATGTTTTTC. It specifies CACDSTLVGDTLSWDTRQMFF.

Turning to this clone: This may arise from a read error, as a much more abundant clone is one base away. This chain uses TRDV2 with TRDJ1, with TRDD3 identical over 11 bases. Per germline, CDR1 GEAIGNYY and CDR2 EKD. The length of the CDR3 is 18 residues. The CDR3 bases are TGTGCCTGTGACCCGTTACTGGGGGATAACCCCGACACCAATAAACTCATCTTT. It yields the protein CACDPLLGDNPDTNKLIF.

This clone occurred a few times. A clone one base away is much larger, so this may be a read error. Written as DNA, the CDR3 is TGTGCCTGTGACTCTGTTCCGGGGATCAATCCCGATAAACTCATCTTT. Translation gives CACDSVPGINPDKLIF. The chain uses TRDV2 and TRDJ1; D may be TRDD3 (6 bases). Per germline, CDR1 GEAIGNYY and CDR2 EKD. Trimming pared 3 bases from V and 3 bases from J, leaving 19 bases between. The CDR3 length is 16 residues.

Regarding this clone: A much larger clone differs by one base, so this may be a read error. The CDR3 reads CACGTLGDGDRLIF. Written as DNA, the CDR3 is TGTGCCTGTGGCACTCTGGGGGATGGCGATAGACTCATCTTT. This chain links TRDV2 with TRDJ1, with 9 bases aligning to TRDD3. CDR1 GEAIGNYY and CDR2 EKD come from the germline V gene. The CDR3 extends over 14 amino acids.

A remark on this clone: A much larger clone lies one base from this, so it may be a read error. The chain joins TRDV2 to TRDJ3, with TRDD3 matching 9 bases. The CDR3 runs 19 residues. Germline loops: CDR1 GEAIGNYY, CDR2 EKD. The V segment lost 1 base and the J segment 0 bases; nucleotides outside the gene matches: 6. The CDR3 DNA reads TGTGCCTGTGACACTGCTACTGGGGGAGGCTCCTGGGACACCCGACAGATGTTTTTC. It specifies CACDTATGGGSWDTRQMFF.

This clone was seen more than once but under ten times. This is likely an artifact of a read error, given a far larger clone one base away. Other DNA sequences in the sample encode the same CDR3. This rearrangement joins TRDV2 to TRDJ1; 12 bases are a match to TRDD3. CDR1 is GEAIGNYY and CDR2 is EKD in the germline V gene. This CDR3 region has 16 residues. V lost 7 bases to trimming and J lost 3 bases; unmatched junction nucleotides: 11. CDR3 sequence reads: CACDLLLGDTSDKLIF. Written as DNA, the CDR3 is TGTGCCTGCGACCTACTACTGGGGGATACTTCCGATAAACTCATCTTT.

Remarks on this clone: This may stem from a read error, because a much larger clone lies one nucleotide away. The genes are TRDV2 and TRDJ2; 7 bases fit TRDD3. The V and J ends lost 0 bases and 4 bases, in that order; junction bases with no gene match: 16. Germline lookup yields CDR1 GEAIGNYY and CDR2 EKD. CDR3 length: 19 amino acids. This chain's CDR3 is CACDTFFLGGTLETAQLFF. CDR3 bases: TGTGCCTGTGACACCTTTTTTCTGGGGGGTACGCTTGAGACAGCACAACTCTTCTTT.

The sample holds a few counts of this clone. The same CDR3 also results from other DNA sequences found in this sample. The chain carries TRDV2 and TRDJ1, with TRDD3 matching over 9 bases. Germline lookup yields CDR1 GEAIGNYY and CDR2 EKD. With V trimmed by 0 bases and J by 5 bases, 15 bases remained unmatched. The CDR3 runs 18 residues. For the CDR3, the DNA is TGTGCCTGTGACACCGTCTCGGTGCTACTGGGGGAACCTGATAAACTCATCTTT. This encodes CACDTVSVLLGEPDKLIF.

Comments on this clone: A far larger clone is one base from this, pointing to a likely read error. Other DNA sequences of this sample code for an identical CDR3. The genes are TRDV2 and TRDJ1; 9 bases fit TRDD3. CDR3 length equals 20 residues. The germline CDR1 and CDR2 sequences are GEAIGNYY and EKD. The CDR3 loop is CACDTMLGDPSFKYTDKLIF. CDR3 nucleotide sequence: TGTGCCTGTGACACCATGCTGGGGGATCCATCCTTTAAATACACTGATAAACTCATCTTT.